The rows below give T cell receptor beta chains drawn from one sample of a study of T cell responses to AZD1222 COVID-19 vaccine. Sequenced by immunoSEQ multiplex PCR; TCRdb stores in-frame clones only, minus some. Among 140,000 or so clones listed, roughly 90% were seen once. The starting material was peripheral blood, obtained 28 days after the second AZD1222 dose. Receptor source: an adult who received the AZD1222 COVID-19 vaccine. Each CDR3 is given with its conserved first and last residue. Fields, in order: clone size, J gene, D gene, V gene, CDR3 DNA, CDR3 protein. D genes are given only for firm matches. Not every row has a clone size; where given, it reads once, few, many or a size class.

-	TRBJ1-6	-	TRBV28	TGTGCCAGCAGTTTTTTCCAGGGGTCAAATTCACCCCTCCACTTT	CASSFFQGSNSPLHF
-	TRBJ2-7	-	TRBV21-1	TGTGCCAGCAGCATCTTTTGGCTTTTATCCTACGAGCAGTACTTC	CASSIFWLLSYEQYF
-	TRBJ1-1	-	TRBV11-2	TGTGCCAGCAGCTTAACATTCAACACTGAAGCTTTCTTT	CASSLTFNTEAFF
-	TRBJ2-1	-	TRBV28	TGTGCCAGCAAAAACCCAGGCTATAGCTCCTACAATGAGCAGTTCTTC	CASKNPGYSSYNEQFF
-	TRBJ1-1	-	TRBV2	TGTGCCAGCAGGGGGCAGGTCGACACTGAAGCTTTCTTT	CASRGQVDTEAFF
-	TRBJ1-5	-	TRBV4-2	TGTGCCAGCAGCCAAGGCCTCTTGGGTGGCAATCAGCCCCAGCATTTT	CASSQGLLGGNQPQHF
-	TRBJ2-7	TRBD2	TRBV4-2	TGTGCCAGCAGCCAAGAAACTAGCGTAAACTACGAGCAGTACTTC	CASSQETSVNYEQYF
-	TRBJ1-2	TRBD1	TRBV13	TGTGCCAGCAGCGCCACAGGGGGACCCAACTATGGCTACACCTTC	CASSATGGPNYGYTF
medium-sized	TRBJ2-1	TRBD1	TRBV7-9	TGTGCCAGCAGCCCCACCGAGGGGGCCACAGGGAATGAGCAGTTCTTC	CASSPTEGATGNEQFF
-	TRBJ1-4	TRBD1	TRBV19	TGTGCCAGTAGTACGGGACAGGGGGTAACTAATGAAAAACTGTTTTTT	CASSTGQGVTNEKLFF
-	TRBJ2-2	TRBD2	TRBV14	TGTGCCACCAGGACTAGCGGGAGTACCGGGGAGCTGTTTTTT	CATRTSGSTGELFF
-	TRBJ1-1	-	TRBV9	TGTGCCAGCAGCGGTGGTCCAGGGAGACCGAACACTGAAGCTTTCTTT	CASSGGPGRPNTEAFF
-	TRBJ1-1	-	TRBV6-1	TGTGCCAGCAGTGAATCCTATCCGACTGAAGCTTTCTTT	CASSESYPTEAFF
few	TRBJ1-1	TRBD1	TRBV19	TGTGCCAGTACCAACCGACAGGGCGAGACTGAAGCTTTCTTT	CASTNRQGETEAFF
once	TRBJ1-4	-	TRBV6-5	TGTGCCAGCAGTTCAACAGGGAATAATGAAAAACTGTTTTTT	CASSSTGNNEKLFF
-	TRBJ1-6	TRBD1	TRBV6-5	TGTGCCAGCAGGAAGCCGGGACAGCCTAATTCACCCCTCCACTTT	CASRKPGQPNSPLHF
-	TRBJ2-7	-	TRBV6-5	TGTGCCAGCAGCTCTCCCGGGGCAGCCTCCTACGAGCAGTACTTC	CASSSPGAASYEQYF
-	TRBJ2-7	TRBD1	TRBV2	TGTGCCAGCAGTGAATTCGGGACAGGGCGCTCCTACGAGCAGTACTTC	CASSEFGTGRSYEQYF
-	TRBJ2-7	-	TRBV5-1	TGCGCCAGCAGCTTATGGGCAAGCTACGAGCAGTACTTC	CASSLWASYEQYF
-	TRBJ2-2	TRBD1	TRBV7-3	TGTGCCAGCAGTAGACAGGGGGTGAACGGGGAGCTGTTTTTT	CASSRQGVNGELFF
-	TRBJ2-7	-	TRBV5-4	TGTGCCAGCAGCGCGGGACCCGGAGTGGTGCAGTACTTC	CASSAGPGVVQYF
-	TRBJ2-7	-	TRBV5-1	TGCGCCAGCAGCTTGAGCGGAAATGTCAACGGGGACGAGCAGTACTTC	CASSLSGNVNGDEQYF
many	TRBJ1-1	-	TRBV19	TGTGCCAGTAGTATCGATGAGGGTGGGGCCACTGAAGCTTTCTTT	CASSIDEGGATEAFF
-	TRBJ2-1	TRBD1	TRBV2	TGTGCCAGCAGGGACAGGGGTAATGAGCAGTTCTTC	CASRDRGNEQFF
-	TRBJ2-1	-	TRBV7-3	TGTGCCAGCAGCTTAACGGTAGACAGCTACAATGAGCAGTTCTTC	CASSLTVDSYNEQFF
-	TRBJ2-2	TRBD1	TRBV4-1	TGCGCCAGCAGCCAACGCAATAATCCCGGGGACAGTCTCACCGGGGAGCTGTTTTTT	CASSQRNNPGDSLTGELFF
-	TRBJ2-2	-	TRBV5-6	TGTGCCAGCAGCTTCCCGGACATGGGACCCGGGGAGCTGTTTTTT	CASSFPDMGPGELFF
-	TRBJ1-2	TRBD1	TRBV7-9	TGTGCCAGCAGCTTCCCAGGGGGTAATAGCTATGGCTACACCTTC	CASSFPGGNSYGYTF
-	TRBJ2-7	-	TRBV9	TGTGCCAGCAGCGTAGGAGCGGACTCCTACGAGCAGTACTTC	CASSVGADSYEQYF